This T cell receptor (beta chain) is drawn from a study of OX40 agonist ivuxolimab in advanced cancers. Study in general: The dose-escalation cohort had hepatocellular carcinoma, melanoma, renal cell or head and neck cancer. Aged 23 to 79 with a mean of about 63 years, they were approximately 80% male. One patient with hepatocellular carcinoma and two with cutaneous melanoma, three in all, had partial responses.

The CDR3 covers 15 residues. CDR1 is SGDLS, CDR2 YYNGEE, per germline. Unmatched junction bases numbered 8, after V lost 4 bases and J lost 7 bases. This table comes from immunoSEQ multiplex PCR, and its TCRdb copy is limited to in-frame clones, with some not included. The sample has fewer than 95,000 clones; more than 80% are singletons. The sample in question was CD4+ or CD8+ T cells sorted from blood, obtained in a trial of the OX40 agonist ivuxolimab. The receptor comes from an adult with an advanced solid tumor such as melanoma, head and neck, liver or kidney cancer. The gene calls are TRBV9 and TRBJ2-2; 9 nucleotides match TRBD1. Here the CDR3 reads CASSLWTGANGELFF. CDR3 in DNA: TGTGCCAGCAGCTTATGGACAGGGGCAAACGGGGAGCTGTTTTTT.